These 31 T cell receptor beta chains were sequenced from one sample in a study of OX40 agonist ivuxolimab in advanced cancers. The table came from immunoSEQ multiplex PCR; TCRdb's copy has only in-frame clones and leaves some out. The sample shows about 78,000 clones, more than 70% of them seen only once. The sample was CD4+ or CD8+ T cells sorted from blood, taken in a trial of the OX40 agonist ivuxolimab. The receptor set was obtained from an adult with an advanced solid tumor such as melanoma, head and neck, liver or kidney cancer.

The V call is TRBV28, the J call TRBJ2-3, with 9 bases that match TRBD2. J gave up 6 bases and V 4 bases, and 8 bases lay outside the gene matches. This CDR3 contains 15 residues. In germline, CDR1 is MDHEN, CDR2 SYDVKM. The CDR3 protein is CASSWSGGRRDTQYF. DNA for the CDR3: TGTGCCAGCAGTTGGAGCGGGGGGCGCCGGGATACGCAGTATTTT. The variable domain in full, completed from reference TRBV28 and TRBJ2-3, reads DVKVTQSSRYLVKRTGEKVFLECVQDMDHENMFWYRQDPGLGLRLIYFSYDVKMKEKGDIPEGYSVSREKKERFSLILESASTNQTSMYLCASSWSGGRRDTQYFGPGTRLTVL.

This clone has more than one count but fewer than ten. The DNA of the CDR3 is TGCGCCAGCAGTGACCTCGGTGGTAGTGATACGCAGTATTTT. Its protein product is CASSDLGGSDTQYF. The V gene is TRBV10-1, the J gene TRBJ2-3; D not resolved. Germline V gene sequence: CDR1 WNHNN, CDR2 SYGVQD (reference sequence). The CDR3 runs 14 residues. Trimming took off 3 bases at V and 6 bases at J, with 13 bases between the two ends.

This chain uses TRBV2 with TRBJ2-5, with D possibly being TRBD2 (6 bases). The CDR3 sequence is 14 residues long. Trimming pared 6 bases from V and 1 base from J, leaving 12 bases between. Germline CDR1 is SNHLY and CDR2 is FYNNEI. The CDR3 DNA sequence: TGTGCCAGCAGCTTATCTAGCGTCCAAGAGACCCAGTACTTC. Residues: CASSLSSVQETQYF.

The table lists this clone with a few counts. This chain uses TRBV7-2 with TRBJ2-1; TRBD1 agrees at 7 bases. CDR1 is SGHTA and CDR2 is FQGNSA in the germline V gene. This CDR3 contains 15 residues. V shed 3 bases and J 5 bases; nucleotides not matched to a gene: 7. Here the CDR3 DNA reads TGTGCCAGCAGCTTTTGGACAGGACCTAACAATGAGCAGTTCTTC. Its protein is CASSFWTGPNNEQFF.

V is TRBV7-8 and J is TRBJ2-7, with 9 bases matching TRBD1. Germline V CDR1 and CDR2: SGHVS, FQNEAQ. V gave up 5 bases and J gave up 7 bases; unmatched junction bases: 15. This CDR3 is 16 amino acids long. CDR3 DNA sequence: TGTGCCAGCAGCACAGGCCTGGGACAGGGATCGATTGAGCAGTACTTC. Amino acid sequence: CASSTGLGQGSIEQYF.

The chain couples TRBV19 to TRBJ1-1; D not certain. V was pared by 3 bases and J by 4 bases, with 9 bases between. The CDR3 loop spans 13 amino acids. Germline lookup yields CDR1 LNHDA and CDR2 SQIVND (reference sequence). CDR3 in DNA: TGTGCCAGTAGTATTATGGCTTCCACTGAAGCTTTCTTT. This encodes CASSIMASTEAFF.

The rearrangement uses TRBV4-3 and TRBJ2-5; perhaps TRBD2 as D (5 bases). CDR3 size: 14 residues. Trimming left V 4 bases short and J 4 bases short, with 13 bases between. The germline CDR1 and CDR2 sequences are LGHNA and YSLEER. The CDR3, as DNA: TGCGCCAGCAGCCCGACAATTCGGGGAGAGACCCAGTACTTC. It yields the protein CASSPTIRGETQYF.

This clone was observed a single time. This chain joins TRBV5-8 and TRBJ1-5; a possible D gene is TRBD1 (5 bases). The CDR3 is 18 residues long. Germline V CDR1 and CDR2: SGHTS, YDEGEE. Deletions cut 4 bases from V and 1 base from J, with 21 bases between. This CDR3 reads CASSAPNWDVLSNQPQHF. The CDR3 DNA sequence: TGTGCCAGCAGCGCCCCGAACTGGGACGTCCTCAGCAATCAGCCCCAGCATTTT.

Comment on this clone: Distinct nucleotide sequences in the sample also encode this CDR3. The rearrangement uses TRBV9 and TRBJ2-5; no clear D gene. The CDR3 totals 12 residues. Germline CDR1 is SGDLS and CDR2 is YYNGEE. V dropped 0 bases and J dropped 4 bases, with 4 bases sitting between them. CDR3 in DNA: TGTGCCAGCAGCGTAGGGGGAGAGACCCAGTACTTC. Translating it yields CASSVGGETQYF.

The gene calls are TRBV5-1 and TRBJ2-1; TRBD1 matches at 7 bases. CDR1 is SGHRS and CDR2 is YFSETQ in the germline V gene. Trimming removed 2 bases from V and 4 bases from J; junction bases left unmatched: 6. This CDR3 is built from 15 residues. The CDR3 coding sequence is TGCGCCAGCAGCTTTGTACAGGGGTTGTACAATGAGCAGTTCTTC. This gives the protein CASSFVQGLYNEQFF.

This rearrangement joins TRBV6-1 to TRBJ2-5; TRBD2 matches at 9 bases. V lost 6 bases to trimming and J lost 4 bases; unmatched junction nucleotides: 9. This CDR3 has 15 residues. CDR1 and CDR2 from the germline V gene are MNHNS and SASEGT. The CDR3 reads CASSRRRGGLETQYF. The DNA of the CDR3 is TGTGCCAGCAGCCGAAGGCGGGGGGGCCTAGAGACCCAGTACTTC.

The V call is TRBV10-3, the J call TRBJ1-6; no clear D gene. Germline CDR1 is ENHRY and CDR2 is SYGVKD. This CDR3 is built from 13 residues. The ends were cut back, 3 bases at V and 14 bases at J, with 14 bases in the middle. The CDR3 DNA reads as TGTGCCATCAGTGATGGCAGGTTTATCACCCTCCACTTT. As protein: CAISDGRFITLHF.

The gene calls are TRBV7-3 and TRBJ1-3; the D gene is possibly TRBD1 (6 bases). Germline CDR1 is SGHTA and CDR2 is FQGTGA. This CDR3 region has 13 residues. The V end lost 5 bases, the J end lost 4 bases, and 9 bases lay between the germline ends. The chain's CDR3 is CASSTDRGNTIYF. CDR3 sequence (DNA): TGTGCCAGCAGCACTGACAGGGGAAACACCATATATTTT.

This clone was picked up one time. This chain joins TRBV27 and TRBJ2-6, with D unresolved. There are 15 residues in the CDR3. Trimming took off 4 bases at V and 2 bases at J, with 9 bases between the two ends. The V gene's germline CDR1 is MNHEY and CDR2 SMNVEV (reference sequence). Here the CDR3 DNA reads TGTGCCAGCAGTTGGCGAGAGGCTGGGGCCAACGTCCTGACTTTC. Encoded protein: CASSWREAGANVLTF.

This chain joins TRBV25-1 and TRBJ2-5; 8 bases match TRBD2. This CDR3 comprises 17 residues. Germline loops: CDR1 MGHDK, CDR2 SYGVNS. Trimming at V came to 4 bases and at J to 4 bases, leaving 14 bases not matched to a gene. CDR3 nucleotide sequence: TGTGCCAGCAGTGCAGCTAGCGGGCGGCGAGGAGGAGAGACCCAGTACTTC. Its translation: CASSAASGRRGGETQYF.

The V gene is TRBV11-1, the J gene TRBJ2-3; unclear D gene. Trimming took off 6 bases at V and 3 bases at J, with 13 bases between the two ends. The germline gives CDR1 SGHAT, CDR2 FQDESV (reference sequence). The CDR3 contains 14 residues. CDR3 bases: TGTGCCAGCAGGCCCAGAATCCTAACAGATACGCAGTATTTT. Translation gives CASRPRILTDTQYF. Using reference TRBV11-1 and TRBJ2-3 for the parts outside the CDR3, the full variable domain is EAEVAQSPRYKITEKSQAVAFWCDPISGHATLYWYRQILGQGPELLVQFQDESVVDDSQLPKDRFSAERLKGVDSTLKIQPAELGDSAMYLCASRPRILTDTQYFGPGTRLTVL.

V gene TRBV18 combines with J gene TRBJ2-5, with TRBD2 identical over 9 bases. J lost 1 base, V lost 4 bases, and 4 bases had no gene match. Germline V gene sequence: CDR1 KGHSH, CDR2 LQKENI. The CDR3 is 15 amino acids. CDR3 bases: TGTGCCAGCTCACTGTCTAGCGGGGCCCAAGAGACCCAGTACTTC. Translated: CASSLSSGAQETQYF.

CDR3 coding DNA: TGTGCCAGCAGTGACTCCCCCTTCAGGCTCCCCTTGGAGCCCCAGCATTTT. It yields the protein CASSDSPFRLPLEPQHF. This chain joins TRBV6-4 and TRBJ1-5; D unclear. The CDR3 loop spans 17 amino acids. The V end was cut by 0 bases, the J end by 8 bases, with 20 bases between. Germline V gene sequence: CDR1 MRHNA, CDR2 SNTAGT.

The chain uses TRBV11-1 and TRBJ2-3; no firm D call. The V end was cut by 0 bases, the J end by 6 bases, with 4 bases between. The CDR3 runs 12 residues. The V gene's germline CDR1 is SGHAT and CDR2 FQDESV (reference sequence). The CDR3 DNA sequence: TGTGCCAGCAGCTTAGCGCTGGATACGCAGTATTTT. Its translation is CASSLALDTQYF.

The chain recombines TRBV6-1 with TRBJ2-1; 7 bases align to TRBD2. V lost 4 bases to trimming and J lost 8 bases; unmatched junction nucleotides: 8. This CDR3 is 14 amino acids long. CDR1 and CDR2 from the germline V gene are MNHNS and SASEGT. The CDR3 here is CASSVQAGRHEQFF. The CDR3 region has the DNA TGTGCCAGCAGTGTCCAAGCGGGAAGGCATGAGCAGTTCTTC.

CDR3 sequence reads: CASSLRAGINSPLHF. The CDR3 bases are TGTGCCAGCAGTTTAAGGGCAGGGATAAATTCACCCCTCCACTTT. The J gene is TRBJ1-6, the V gene TRBV28; maybe TRBD1 (5 bases). The CDR3 has 15 residues. V gave up 2 bases and J gave up 7 bases, with 12 bases separating them. In germline, CDR1 is MDHEN, CDR2 SYDVKM.

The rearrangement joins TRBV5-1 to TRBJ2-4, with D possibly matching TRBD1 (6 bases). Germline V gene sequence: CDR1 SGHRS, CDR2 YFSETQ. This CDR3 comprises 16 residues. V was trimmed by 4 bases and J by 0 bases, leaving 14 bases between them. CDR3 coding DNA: TGCGCCAGCAGCCAGGGACACGAAATAGCCAAAAACATTCAGTACTTC. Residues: CASSQGHEIAKNIQYF.

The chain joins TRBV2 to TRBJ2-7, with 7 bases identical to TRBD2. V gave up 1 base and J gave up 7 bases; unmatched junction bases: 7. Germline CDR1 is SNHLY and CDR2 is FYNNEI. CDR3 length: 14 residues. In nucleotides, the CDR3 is TGTGCCAGCAGTGAAGGGGGAGGGGTGAAAGAGCAGTACTTC. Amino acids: CASSEGGGVKEQYF.

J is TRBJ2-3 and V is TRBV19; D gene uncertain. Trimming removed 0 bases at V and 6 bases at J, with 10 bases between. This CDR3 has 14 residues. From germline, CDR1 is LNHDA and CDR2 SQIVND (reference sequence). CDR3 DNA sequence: TGTGCCAGTAGTATAGACAACTTCGCGGATACGCAGTATTTT. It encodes CASSIDNFADTQYF.

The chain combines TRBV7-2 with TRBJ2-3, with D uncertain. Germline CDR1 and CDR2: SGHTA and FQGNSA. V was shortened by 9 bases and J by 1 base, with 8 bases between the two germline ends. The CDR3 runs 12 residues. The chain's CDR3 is CASTQGTDTQYF. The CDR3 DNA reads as TGTGCCAGTACGCAAGGCACAGATACGCAGTATTTT.

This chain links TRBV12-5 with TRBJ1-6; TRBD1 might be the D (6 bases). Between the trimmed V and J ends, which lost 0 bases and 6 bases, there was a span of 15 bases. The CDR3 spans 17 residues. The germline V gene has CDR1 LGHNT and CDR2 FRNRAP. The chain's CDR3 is CASGLVRGAQGNSPLHF. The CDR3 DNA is TGTGCTAGTGGTTTGGTACGGGGGGCTCAGGGTAATTCACCCCTCCACTTT.

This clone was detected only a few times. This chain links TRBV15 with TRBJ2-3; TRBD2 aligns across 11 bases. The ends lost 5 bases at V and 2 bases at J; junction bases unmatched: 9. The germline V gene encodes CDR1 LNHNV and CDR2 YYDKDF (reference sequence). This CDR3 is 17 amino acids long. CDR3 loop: CATSVAQLAGVTDTQYF. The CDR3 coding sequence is TGTGCCACCAGCGTCGCCCAACTAGCGGGGGTCACAGATACGCAGTATTTT.

CDR3 sequence reads: CASSRGATQYF. CDR3 nucleotide sequence: TGTGCCAGCAGTAGGGGGGCCACCCAGTACTTC. V and J are TRBV28 and TRBJ2-5; D may correspond to TRBD1 or TRBD2 (6 bases each). CDR3 length equals 11 residues. Germline loops: CDR1 MDHEN, CDR2 SYDVKM. V lost 5 bases, J lost 8 bases, and 9 bases lay in between.

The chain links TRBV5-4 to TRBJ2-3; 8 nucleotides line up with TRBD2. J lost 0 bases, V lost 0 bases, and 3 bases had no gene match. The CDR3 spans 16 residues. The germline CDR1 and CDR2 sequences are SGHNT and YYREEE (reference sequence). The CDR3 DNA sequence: TGTGCCAGCAGCTTGGTAGCGGGACCTAGCACAGATACGCAGTATTTT. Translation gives CASSLVAGPSTDTQYF.

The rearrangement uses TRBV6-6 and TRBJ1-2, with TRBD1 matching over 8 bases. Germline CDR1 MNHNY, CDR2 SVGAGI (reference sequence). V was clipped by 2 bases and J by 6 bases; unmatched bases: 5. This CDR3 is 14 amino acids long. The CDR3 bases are TGTGCCAGCAGTTACGAAGCAGGGGGCCATGGCTACACCTTC. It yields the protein CASSYEAGGHGYTF.

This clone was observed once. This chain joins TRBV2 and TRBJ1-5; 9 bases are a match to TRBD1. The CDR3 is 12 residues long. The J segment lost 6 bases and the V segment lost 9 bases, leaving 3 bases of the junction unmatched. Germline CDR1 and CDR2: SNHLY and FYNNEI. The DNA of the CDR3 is TGTGCCAGTGGGACAGGGCCTCAGCCCCAGCATTTT. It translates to CASGTGPQPQHF.